Below are 11 T cell receptor beta chains sequenced from a single sample in a study of cytomegalovirus exposure and HLA in healthy donors. PCR primers comprised 60 Vbeta and 13 Jbeta primers. Here immunoSEQ multiplex PCR was the method, and the copy in TCRdb shows in-frame clones only, minus some. The sample has 140,000 or so clones; approximately 79% are singletons. The sample consisted of PBMCs. The receptor source for this set is a man younger than 35 in good health and CMV-seropositive.

This clone showed up just a few times. The sample holds other DNA sequences that translate to the same CDR3. J is TRBJ1-1 and V is TRBV7-2, with D perhaps matching TRBD1 (6 bases). The length of the CDR3 is 13 residues. V was shortened by 5 bases and J by 2 bases, with 9 bases between the two germline ends. Germline V CDR1 and CDR2: SGHTA, FQGNSA. CDR3 sequence: CASSLDRNTEAFF. CDR3 in DNA: TGTGCCAGCAGCCTGGACAGAAACACTGAAGCTTTCTTT.

The genes are TRBV9 and TRBJ1-1; 7 bases are a match to TRBD1. The length of the CDR3 is 13 residues. The V segment lost 4 bases and the J segment 5 bases; nucleotides outside the gene matches: 5. Per the germline V gene, CDR1 is SGDLS and CDR2 is YYNGEE. The CDR3 loop is CASSLGGETEAFF. In DNA, the CDR3 is TGTGCCAGCAGCTTAGGGGGCGAGACTGAAGCTTTCTTT.

The table lists this clone with a few counts. The chain is built from TRBV2 and TRBJ2-6, with D hard to call. This CDR3 spans 15 amino acids. Per germline, CDR1 SNHLY and CDR2 FYNNEI. Trimming pared 1 base from V and 1 base from J, leaving 5 bases between. The CDR3 loop is CASSEVLSGANVLTF. DNA for the CDR3: TGTGCCAGCAGTGAAGTCCTATCTGGGGCCAACGTCCTGACTTTC.

This clone has more than one count but fewer than ten. CDR3 region: CASSTTASYEQYF. CDR3 nucleotide sequence: TGTGCCAGTAGTACGACAGCCTCCTACGAGCAGTACTTC. This rearrangement joins TRBV19 to TRBJ2-7, with D perhaps TRBD1 (5 bases). The CDR3 contains 13 residues. The germline gives CDR1 LNHDA, CDR2 SQIVND (reference sequence). The germline V and J ends were trimmed by 4 bases and 0 bases, with 7 bases remaining between them.

The chain uses TRBV18 and TRBJ2-7, with 11 positions matching TRBD1. V gave up 3 bases and J gave up 4 bases; unmatched junction bases: 8. The CDR3 loop spans 16 amino acids. Germline V gene sequence: CDR1 KGHSH, CDR2 LQKENI. The DNA of the CDR3 is TGTGCCAGCTCACCCTTCGGGACAGGGGGTCGGTACGAGCAGTACTTC. This gives the protein CASSPFGTGGRYEQYF. The variable domain in full, completed from reference TRBV18 and TRBJ2-7, reads NAGVMQNPRHLVRRRGQEARLRCSPMKGHSHVYWYRQLPEEGLKFMVYLQKENIIDESGMPKERFSAEFPKEGPSILRIQQVVRGDSAAYFCASSPFGTGGRYEQYFGPGTRLTVT.

The rearrangement links TRBV6-5 to TRBJ2-5; D is possibly TRBD2 (6 bases). This CDR3 is 14 amino acids long. CDR1 is MNHEY and CDR2 is SVGAGI in the germline V gene. With 7 bases removed from V and 5 bases from J, the gap between germline ends came to 17 bases. CDR3 sequence (DNA): TGTGCCAGCAATGGTGGCTCGGCGGGGGAGACCCAGTACTTC. As protein: CASNGGSAGETQYF.

The chain links TRBV9 to TRBJ1-1; 9 bases match TRBD1. The CDR3 contains 16 residues. Losses at the gene ends were 3 bases for V and 0 bases for J; bases not matched to a gene: 6. Germline V gene lookup returns CDR1 SGDLS and CDR2 YYNGEE. The CDR3 loop reads CASSARDRALNTEAFF. For the CDR3, the DNA is TGTGCCAGCAGCGCCCGGGACAGGGCCTTGAACACTGAAGCTTTCTTT. The full variable domain, with the rest looked up from reference TRBV9 and TRBJ1-1, is DSGVTQTPKHLITATGQRVTLRCSPRSGDLSVYWYQQSLDQGLQFLIQYYNGEERAKGNILERFSAQQFPDLHSELNLSSLELGDSALYFCASSARDRALNTEAFFGQGTRLTVV.

CDR3 coding DNA: TGTGCCAGCTCACCACAGGGGGCAGGTACTGAAGCTTTCTTT. Translated, it gives CASSPQGAGTEAFF. This rearrangement joins TRBV18 to TRBJ1-1; 7 positions match TRBD1. Germline-derived CDR1 and CDR2 are KGHSH and LQKENI. This CDR3 spans 14 amino acids. V gave up 1 base and J gave up 5 bases; unmatched junction bases: 4.

This clone was counted between two and nine times. This rearrangement joins TRBV5-1 to TRBJ2-7; TRBD2 agrees at 9 bases. The CDR3 is made up of 16 amino acids. V trimming: 2 bases; J trimming: 0 bases; junction bases outside the gene matches: 6. Germline loops: CDR1 SGHRS, CDR2 YFSETQ. CDR3 residues: CASSFGSGGFSYEQYF. CDR3 nucleotide sequence: TGCGCCAGCAGCTTCGGGAGCGGGGGGTTCTCCTACGAGCAGTACTTC.

This chain joins TRBV18 and TRBJ2-7, with 11 bases that match TRBD2. Trimming cost V 6 bases and J 7 bases; bases outside gene matches: 11. CDR3 length equals 15 residues. The germline CDR1 and CDR2 sequences are KGHSH and LQKENI. CDR3 sequence: CASSLGTSGFWEQYF. The CDR3 nucleotides are TGTGCCAGCTCCCTCGGGACTAGCGGTTTTTGGGAGCAGTACTTC.

This sequence joins TRBV5-4 and TRBJ2-5; D is perhaps TRBD2 (6 bases). Trimming took 2 bases from V and 5 from J, leaving 10 bases between them. This CDR3 has 13 residues. The V gene's germline CDR1 is SGHNT and CDR2 YYREEE (reference sequence). CDR3 in DNA: TGTGCCAGCAGCTTAGGGACTGTGGAGACCCAGTACTTC. Amino acids: CASSLGTVETQYF.